This record concerns one T cell receptor beta chain sequence. As yet, its antigen is unknown. This sample was taken from a study of T cell responses to AZD1222 COVID-19 vaccine. Study-level results: Spike-specific TCR breadth and depth were elevated following two AZD1222 doses. Reportedly, close to half of spike-specific TCRs are directed against unmutated variant regions. Donors in the cohort were predominantly white British and more often female, and clonal diversity was possibly underestimated.

Assay used: immunoSEQ multiplex PCR; TCRdb lists only in-frame clones, some missing. The repertoire holds fewer than 130,000 clones, with around nine tenths as singletons. The receptor comes from an adult who received the AZD1222 COVID-19 vaccine. The sample consisted of peripheral blood, taken 28 days after the second AZD1222 dose.

The CDR3 region has the DNA TGTGCCAGCAGCTCACCCGGGACAGGCCACCACGAGCAGTACTTC. It yields the protein CASSSPGTGHHEQYF. This sequence joins TRBV11-2 and TRBJ2-7; 8 nucleotides align to TRBD1. CDR1 and CDR2 from the germline V gene are SGHAT and FQNNGV. V trimming: 4 bases; J trimming: 5 bases; junction bases outside the gene matches: 10. This CDR3 region has 15 residues.